The rows below give T cell receptor beta chains drawn from one sample of a study of Graves' ophthalmopathy and Graves' hyperthyroidism. In TCRdb, the multiplex PCR reads were re-called with MiXCR into one record per CDR3 protein. The sample has nearly 400,000 distinct CDR3 sequences, approximately 20% seen once. Sequenced input: peripheral blood. The origin of the receptors is a woman aged 18-30 years with Graves' ophthalmopathy. CDR3s include the opening cysteine and the closing phenylalanine or tryptophan. The D gene is left open where the match is weak. Some rows mark clone size as missing; the rest say once, few, many or name a class of expanded clone.

CDR3 length	V gene	clone size	J gene	D gene	CDR3 protein	CDR3 DNA
13	TRBV12-3/TRBV12-4	many	TRBJ1-1	NA	CASTPPEDVEAFF	TGTGCCAGCACCCCCCCGGAAGACGTAGAAGCTTTCTTT
14	TRBV11-2	many	TRBJ1-5	NA	CASSRPGGNQPQHF	TGTGCCAGCAGCCGTCCCGGGGGAAATCAGCCCCAGCATTTT
16	TRBV6-5	many	TRBJ1-1	NA	CASSYSTRGGGTEAFF	TGTGCCAGCAGTTACTCGACCCGGGGTGGAGGGACTGAAGCTTTCTTT
15	TRBV7-2	many	TRBJ2-5	NA	CASSLGAGVRETQYF	TGTGCCAGCAGCTTAGGGGCAGGGGTGCGAGAGACCCAGTACTTC
16	TRBV6-2/TRBV6-3	many	TRBJ2-5	TRBD1	CASSSTGTGTQETQYF	TGTGCCAGCAGTTCCACCGGGACAGGGACTCAAGAGACCCAGTACTTC
14	TRBV7-2	many	TRBJ2-2	NA	CASSLASLTGELFF	TGTGCCAGCAGCTTAGCGTCCTTAACCGGGGAGCTGTTTTTT
17	TRBV28	NA	TRBJ1-1	TRBD1	CASSFAGQGAGTTEAFF	TGTGCCAGCAGTTTTGCGGGACAGGGGGCCGGGACCACTGAAGCTTTCTTT
17	TRBV12-5	NA	TRBJ2-5	TRBD1	CASGAGTGNYDQETQYF	TGTGCTAGTGGTGCCGGGACAGGGAACTACGACCAAGAGACCCAGTACTTC
14	TRBV12-3/TRBV12-4	many	TRBJ1-2	NA	CASSFDGTNYGYTF	TGTGCCAGCAGTTTCGACGGGACTAACTATGGCTACACCTTC
14	TRBV12-3/TRBV12-4	NA	TRBJ2-7	NA	CASSQVDLDHEQYF	TGTGCCAGCAGTCAAGTGGACTTGGACCACGAGCAGTACTTC
14	TRBV7-3	many	TRBJ2-7	NA	CASSQLGGFNEQYF	TGTGCCAGCAGCCAACTGGGGGGTTTTAACGAGCAGTACTTC